This T cell receptor beta chain originates from a study of blood T cell repertoires in COVID-19. Across the whole study: Specimens from acute and convalescent COVID-19 originated in the United States, Italy and Spain. In each case, the material was cDNA or gDNA derived from T cells, B-cell-depleted T cells, or PBMCs.

As originally analysed: From reference gene primer amplification, estimates of nucleated cell counts were derived. Only in-frame clones appear in the TCRdb table, and some are missing; sequencing was by immunoSEQ multiplex PCR. V and J calls and clone size follow that table, whereas D and trimming were derived from the DNA. Of 150,000 to 190,000 clones listed, around four fifths are singletons. This receptor was identified in a woman aged 80 or over with acute or convalescent COVID-19. Sequenced input: peripheral blood.

CDR3 nucleotide sequence: TGTGCCAGCACCAAATCGGGGAGCACAGATACGCAGTATTTT. Amino acids: CASTKSGSTDTQYF. The genes are TRBV7-9 and TRBJ2-3; a weak D match, TRBD2 (5 bases). The CDR3 length is 14 residues. Germline lookup yields CDR1 SEHNR and CDR2 FQNEAQ (reference sequence). V shed 7 bases and J shed 0 bases, with 11 bases lying between them.